This entry features one TCR beta chain sequence. CDR3 length equals 14 residues. V lost 3 bases to trimming and J lost 2 bases, with 11 bases between them. Per germline, CDR1 SNHLY and CDR2 FYNNEI. PCR was performed using 60 Vbeta and 13 Jbeta primers. TCRdb's table, derived via immunoSEQ multiplex PCR, lists solely in-frame clones and lacks some. The table has roughly 150,000 clones, about 83% seen once. This entry comes from a study of cytomegalovirus exposure and HLA in healthy donors. This sequence was found in a middle-aged man in good health and CMV-seropositive. What was sequenced was PBMCs. The rearrangement uses TRBV2 and TRBJ2-7, with D tentatively TRBD1 (5 bases). The DNA for the CDR3 is TGTGCCAGCAGTGAGCAGGGTGTCGCCTACGAGCAGTACTTC. It codes for CASSEQGVAYEQYF.